A single T cell receptor (beta chain) is shown here with its context. The sample is drawn from a study of response to subunit inactivated influenza vaccine. This CDR3 comprises 13 residues. The V and J ends lost 3 bases and 0 bases respectively, with 9 bases between them. CDR1 DFQATT and CDR2 SNEGSKA come from the germline V gene (reference sequence). TCRdb ran MiXCR on the RT-PCR reads and lists one entry per CDR3 protein. In the table there are about half a million distinct CDR3 sequences, around 25% of which are singletons. The chain couples TRBV20-1 to TRBJ2-7, with D tentatively TRBD2 (5 bases). This sample comprised CD4+ T cells sorted from PBMCs, obtained roughly 5 days after vaccination. This TCR was sampled from a man aged 45-60 years who received an inactivated influenza vaccine. CDR3 loop: CSASSDNSYEQYF. DNA of the CDR3: TGCAGTGCTAGTAGCGACAACTCCTACGAGCAGTACTTC.